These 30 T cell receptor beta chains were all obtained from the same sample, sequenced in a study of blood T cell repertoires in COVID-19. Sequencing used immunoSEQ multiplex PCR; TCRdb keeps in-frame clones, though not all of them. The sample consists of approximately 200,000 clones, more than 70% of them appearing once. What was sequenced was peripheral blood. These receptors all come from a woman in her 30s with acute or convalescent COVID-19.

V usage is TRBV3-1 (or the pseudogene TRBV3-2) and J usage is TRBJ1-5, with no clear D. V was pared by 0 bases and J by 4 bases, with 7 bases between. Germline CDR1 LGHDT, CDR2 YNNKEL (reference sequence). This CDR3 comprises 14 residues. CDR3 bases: TGTGCCAGCAGCCAAGATACGGGTAATCAGCCCCAGCATTTT. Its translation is CASSQDTGNQPQHF.

The CDR3 reads CASSLSRPQLYEQYF. In nucleotides, the CDR3 is TGTGCCAGCAGTTTATCTAGACCGCAGTTGTACGAGCAGTACTTC. This sequence joins TRBV28 and TRBJ2-7; no clear D gene. The CDR3 consists of 15 residues. Trimming cost V 1 base and J 4 bases, with 14 bases left between them. Germline V gives CDR1 MDHEN, CDR2 SYDVKM.

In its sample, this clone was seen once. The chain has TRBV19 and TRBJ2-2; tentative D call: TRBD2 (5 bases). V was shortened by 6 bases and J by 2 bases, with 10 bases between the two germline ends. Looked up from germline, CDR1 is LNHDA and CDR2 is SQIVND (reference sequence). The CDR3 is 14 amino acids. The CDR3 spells CASSPGVNTGELFF. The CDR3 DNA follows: TGTGCCAGTAGCCCCGGGGTTAACACCGGGGAGCTGTTTTTT.

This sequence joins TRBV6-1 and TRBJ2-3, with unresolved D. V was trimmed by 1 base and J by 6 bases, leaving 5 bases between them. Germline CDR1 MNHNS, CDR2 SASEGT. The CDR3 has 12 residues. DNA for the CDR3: TGTGCCAGCAGTGAAGTCGCGGATACGCAGTATTTT. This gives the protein CASSEVADTQYF.

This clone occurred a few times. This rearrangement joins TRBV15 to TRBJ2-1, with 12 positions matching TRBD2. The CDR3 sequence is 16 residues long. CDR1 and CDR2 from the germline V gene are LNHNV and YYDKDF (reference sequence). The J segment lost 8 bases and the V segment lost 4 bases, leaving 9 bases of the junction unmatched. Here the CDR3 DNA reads TGTGCCACCAGCACATGGGGCCTAGCGGGAGGGGATGAGCAGTTCTTC. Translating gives CATSTWGLAGGDEQFF. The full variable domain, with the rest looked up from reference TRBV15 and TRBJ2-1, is DAMVIQNPRYQVTQFGKPVTLSCSQTLNHNVMYWYQQKSSQAPKLLFHYYDKDFNNEADTPDNFQSRRPNTSFCFLDIRSPGLGDTAMYLCATSTWGLAGGDEQFFGPGTRLTVL.

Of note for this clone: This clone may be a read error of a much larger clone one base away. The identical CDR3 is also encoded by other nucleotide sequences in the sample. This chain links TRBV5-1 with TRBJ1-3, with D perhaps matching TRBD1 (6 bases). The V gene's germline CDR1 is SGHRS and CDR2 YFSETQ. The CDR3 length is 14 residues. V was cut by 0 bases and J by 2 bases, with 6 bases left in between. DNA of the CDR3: TGCGCCAGCAGCTTGGGGACAGCTGGAAACACCATATATTTT. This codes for CASSLGTAGNTIYF.

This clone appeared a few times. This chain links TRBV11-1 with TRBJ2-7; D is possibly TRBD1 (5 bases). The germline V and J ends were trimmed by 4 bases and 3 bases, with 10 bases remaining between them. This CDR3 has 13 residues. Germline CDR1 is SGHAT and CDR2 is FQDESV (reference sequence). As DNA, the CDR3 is TGTGCCAGCAGCTGGGGCGTCGACTACGAGCAGTACTTC. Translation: CASSWGVDYEQYF.

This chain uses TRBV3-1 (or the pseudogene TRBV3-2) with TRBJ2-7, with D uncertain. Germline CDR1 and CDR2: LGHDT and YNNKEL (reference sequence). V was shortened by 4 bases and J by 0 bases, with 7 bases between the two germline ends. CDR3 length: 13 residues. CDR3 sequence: CASSPLSSYEQYF. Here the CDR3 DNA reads TGTGCCAGCAGCCCTTTATCCTCCTACGAGCAGTACTTC.

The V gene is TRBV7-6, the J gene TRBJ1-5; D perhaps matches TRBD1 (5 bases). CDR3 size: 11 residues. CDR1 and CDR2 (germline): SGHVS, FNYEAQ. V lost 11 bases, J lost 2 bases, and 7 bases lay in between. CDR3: CAGAGNQPQHF. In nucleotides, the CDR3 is TGTGCCGGGGCAGGCAATCAGCCCCAGCATTTT.

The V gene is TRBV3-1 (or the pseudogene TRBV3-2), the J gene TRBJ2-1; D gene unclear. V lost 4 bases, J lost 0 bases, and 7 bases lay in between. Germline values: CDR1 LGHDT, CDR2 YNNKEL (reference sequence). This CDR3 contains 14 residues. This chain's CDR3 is CASSPVSSYNEQFF. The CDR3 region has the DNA TGTGCCAGCAGCCCCGTGAGCTCCTACAATGAGCAGTTCTTC.

The CDR3 nucleotides read TGTGCCATTTATAGGGGTAGTGGAGTTGAGGAGCTGTTTTTT. Translating gives CAIYRGSGVEELFF. The V call is TRBV19, the J call TRBJ2-2; D is perhaps TRBD1 (5 bases). Trimming left V 10 bases short and J 10 bases short, with 22 bases between. CDR1 and CDR2 (germline): LNHDA, SQIVND (reference sequence). This CDR3 region has 14 residues.

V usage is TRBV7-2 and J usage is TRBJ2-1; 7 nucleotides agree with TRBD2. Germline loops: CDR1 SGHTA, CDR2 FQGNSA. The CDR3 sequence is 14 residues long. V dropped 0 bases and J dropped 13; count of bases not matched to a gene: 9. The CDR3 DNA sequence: TGTGCCAGCAGCTTAGCCTCAACTAGCGAGTTACAGTTCTTC. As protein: CASSLASTSELQFF. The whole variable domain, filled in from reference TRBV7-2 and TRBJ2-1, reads GAGVSQSPSNKVTEKGKDVELRCDPISGHTALYWYRQSLGQGLEFLIYFQGNSAPDKSGLPSDRFSAERTGGSVSTLTIQRTQQEDSAVYLCASSLASTSELQFFGPGTRLTVL.

This CDR3 is CASSPDRQTDTQYF. The CDR3, as DNA: TGTGCCAGCAGCCCCGATCGACAGACAGATACGCAGTATTTT. This chain links TRBV3-1 (or the pseudogene TRBV3-2) with TRBJ2-3, with D tentatively TRBD1 (5 bases). The CDR3 is made up of 14 amino acids. The V gene's germline CDR1 is LGHDT and CDR2 YNNKEL (reference sequence). V lost 4 bases and J 3 bases, leaving 11 bases between the germline ends.

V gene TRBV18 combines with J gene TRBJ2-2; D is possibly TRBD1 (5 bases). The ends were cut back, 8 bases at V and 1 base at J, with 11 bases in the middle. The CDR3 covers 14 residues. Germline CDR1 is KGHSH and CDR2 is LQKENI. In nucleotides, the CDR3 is TGTGCCAGCACAACTCAGGGGAACACCGGGGAGCTGTTTTTT. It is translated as CASTTQGNTGELFF. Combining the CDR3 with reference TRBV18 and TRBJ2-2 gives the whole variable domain NAGVMQNPRHLVRRRGQEARLRCSPMKGHSHVYWYRQLPEEGLKFMVYLQKENIIDESGMPKERFSAEFPKEGPSILRIQQVVRGDSAAYFCASTTQGNTGELFFGEGSRLTVL.

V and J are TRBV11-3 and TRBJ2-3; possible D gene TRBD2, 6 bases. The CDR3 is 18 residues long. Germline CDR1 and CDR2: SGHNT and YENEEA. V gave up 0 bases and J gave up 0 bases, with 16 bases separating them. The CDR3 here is CASSLDGGGTASTDTQYF. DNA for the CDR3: TGTGCCAGCAGCTTAGACGGAGGAGGGACGGCGAGCACAGATACGCAGTATTTT. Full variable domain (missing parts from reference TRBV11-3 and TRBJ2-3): EAGVVQSPRYKIIEKKQPVAFWCNPISGHNTLYWYLQNLGQGPELLIRYENEEAVDDSQLPKDRFSAERLKGVDSTLKIQPAELGDSAVYLCASSLDGGGTASTDTQYFGPGTRLTVL.

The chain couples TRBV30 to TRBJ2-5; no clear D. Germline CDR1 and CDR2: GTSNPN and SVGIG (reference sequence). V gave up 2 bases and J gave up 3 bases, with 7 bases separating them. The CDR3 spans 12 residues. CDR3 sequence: CAWSSEKETQYF. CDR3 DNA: TGTGCCTGGAGTTCAGAAAAAGAGACCCAGTACTTC.

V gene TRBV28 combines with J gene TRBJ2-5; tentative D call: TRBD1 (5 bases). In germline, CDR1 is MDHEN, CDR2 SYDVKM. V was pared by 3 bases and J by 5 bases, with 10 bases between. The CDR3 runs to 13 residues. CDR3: CASSFTGRETQYF. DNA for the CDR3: TGTGCCAGCAGTTTTACAGGAAGGGAGACCCAGTACTTC.

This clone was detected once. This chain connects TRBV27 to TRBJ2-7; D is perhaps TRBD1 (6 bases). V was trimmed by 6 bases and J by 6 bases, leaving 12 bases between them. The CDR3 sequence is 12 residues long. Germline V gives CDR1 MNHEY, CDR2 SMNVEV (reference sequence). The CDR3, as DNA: TGTGCCAGCAGCGCAACAGGGCCCGAGCAGTACTTC. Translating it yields CASSATGPEQYF.

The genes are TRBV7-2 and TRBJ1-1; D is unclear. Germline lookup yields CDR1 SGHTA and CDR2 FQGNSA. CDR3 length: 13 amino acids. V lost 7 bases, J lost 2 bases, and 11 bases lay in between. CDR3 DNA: TGTGCCAGCAACTTGGTGGCTAACACTGAAGCTTTCTTT. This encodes CASNLVANTEAFF.

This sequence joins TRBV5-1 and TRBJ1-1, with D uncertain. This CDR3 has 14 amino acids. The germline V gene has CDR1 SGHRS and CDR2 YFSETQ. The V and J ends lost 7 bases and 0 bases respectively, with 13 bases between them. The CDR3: CASANLEMNTEAFF. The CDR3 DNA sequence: TGCGCCAGCGCTAACCTAGAAATGAACACTGAAGCTTTCTTT.

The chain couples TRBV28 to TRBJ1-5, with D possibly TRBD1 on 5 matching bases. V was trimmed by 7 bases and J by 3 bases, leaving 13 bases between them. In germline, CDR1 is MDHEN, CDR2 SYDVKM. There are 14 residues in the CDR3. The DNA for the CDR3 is TGTGCCAGCACCGGGGGTGGGAACAATCAGCCCCAGCATTTT. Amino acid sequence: CASTGGGNNQPQHF.

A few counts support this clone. The CDR3, as DNA: TGTGCCAGCAGTTTCCCAGGGGAGGGTGAGACCCAGTACTTC. It yields the protein CASSFPGEGETQYF. V usage is TRBV28 and J usage is TRBJ2-5, with D tentatively TRBD2 (7 bases). The CDR3 is 14 amino acids. Trimming shortened V by 3 bases and J by 5 bases, and 13 bases separated the two germline ends. The V gene's germline CDR1 is MDHEN and CDR2 SYDVKM.

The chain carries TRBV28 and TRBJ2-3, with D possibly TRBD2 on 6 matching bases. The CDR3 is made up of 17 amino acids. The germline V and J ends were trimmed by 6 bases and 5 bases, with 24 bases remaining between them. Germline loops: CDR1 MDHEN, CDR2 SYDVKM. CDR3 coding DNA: TGTGCCAGCAGCCCTAAATACGCGGCAGCGGGCAAAGATACGCAGTATTTT. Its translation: CASSPKYAAAGKDTQYF.

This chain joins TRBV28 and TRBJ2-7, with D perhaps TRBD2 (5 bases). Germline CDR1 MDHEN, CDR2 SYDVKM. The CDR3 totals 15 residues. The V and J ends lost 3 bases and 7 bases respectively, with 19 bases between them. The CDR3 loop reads CASSFPGSPRREQYF. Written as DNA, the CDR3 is TGTGCCAGCAGTTTCCCGGGATCCCCCCGAAGAGAGCAGTACTTC.

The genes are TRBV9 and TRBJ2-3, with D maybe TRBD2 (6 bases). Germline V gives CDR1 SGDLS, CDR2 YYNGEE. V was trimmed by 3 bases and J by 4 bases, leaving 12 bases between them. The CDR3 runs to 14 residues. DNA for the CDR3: TGTGCCAGCAGCGACGGGACTCCCGCAGATACGCAGTATTTT. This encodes CASSDGTPADTQYF.

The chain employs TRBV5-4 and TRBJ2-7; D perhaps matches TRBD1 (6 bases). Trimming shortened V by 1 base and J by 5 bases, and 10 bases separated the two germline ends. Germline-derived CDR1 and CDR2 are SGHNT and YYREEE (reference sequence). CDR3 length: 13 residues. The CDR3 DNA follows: TGTGCCAGCAGCTTGTTAGGGGGAAACGAGCAGTACTTC. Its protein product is CASSLLGGNEQYF.

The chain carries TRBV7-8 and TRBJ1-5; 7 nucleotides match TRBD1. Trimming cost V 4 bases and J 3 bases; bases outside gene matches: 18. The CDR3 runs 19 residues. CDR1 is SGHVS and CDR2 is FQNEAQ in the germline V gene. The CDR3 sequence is CASSSTSLKTGTNNQPQHF. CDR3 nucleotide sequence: TGTGCCAGCAGCTCTACTTCTTTAAAGACAGGGACGAACAATCAGCCCCAGCATTTT. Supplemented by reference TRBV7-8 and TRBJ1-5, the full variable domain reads GAGVSQSPRYKVAKRGQDVALRCDPISGHVSLFWYQQALGQGPEFLTYFQNEAQLDKSGLPSDRFFAERPEGSVSTLKIQRTQQEDSAVYLCASSSTSLKTGTNNQPQHFGDGTRLSIL.

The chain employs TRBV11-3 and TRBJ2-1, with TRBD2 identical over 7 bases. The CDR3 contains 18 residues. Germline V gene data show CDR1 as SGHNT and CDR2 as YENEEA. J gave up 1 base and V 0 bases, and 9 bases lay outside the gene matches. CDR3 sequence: CASSLDLGTIPSYNEQFF. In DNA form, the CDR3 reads TGTGCCAGCAGCTTAGATTTAGGGACTATACCATCCTACAATGAGCAGTTCTTC.

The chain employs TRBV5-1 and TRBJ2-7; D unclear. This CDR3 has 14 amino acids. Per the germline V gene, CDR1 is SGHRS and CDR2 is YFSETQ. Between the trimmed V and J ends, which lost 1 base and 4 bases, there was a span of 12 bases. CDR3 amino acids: CASSLITPSYEQYF. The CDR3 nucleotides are TGCGCCAGCAGCTTGATTACCCCCAGTTACGAGCAGTACTTC.

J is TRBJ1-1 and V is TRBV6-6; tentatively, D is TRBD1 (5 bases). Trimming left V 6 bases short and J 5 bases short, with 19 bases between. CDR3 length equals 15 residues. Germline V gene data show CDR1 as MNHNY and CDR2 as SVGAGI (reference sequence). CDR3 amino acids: CASSHGGTSRTEAFF. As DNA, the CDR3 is TGTGCCAGCAGCCACGGGGGGACCTCGAGAACTGAAGCTTTCTTT.